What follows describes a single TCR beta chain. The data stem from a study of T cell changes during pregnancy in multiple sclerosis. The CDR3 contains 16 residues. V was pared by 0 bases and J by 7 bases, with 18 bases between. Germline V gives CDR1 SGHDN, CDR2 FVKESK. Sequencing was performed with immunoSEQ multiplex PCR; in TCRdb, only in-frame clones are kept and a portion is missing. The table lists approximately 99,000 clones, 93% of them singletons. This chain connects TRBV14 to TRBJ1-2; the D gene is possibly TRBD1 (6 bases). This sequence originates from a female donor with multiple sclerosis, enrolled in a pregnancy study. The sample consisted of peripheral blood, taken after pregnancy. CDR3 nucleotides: TGTGCCAGCAGCCAAGAGAGGGGGTTTGAGCTGCTTGGCTACACCTTC. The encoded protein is CASSQERGFELLGYTF.